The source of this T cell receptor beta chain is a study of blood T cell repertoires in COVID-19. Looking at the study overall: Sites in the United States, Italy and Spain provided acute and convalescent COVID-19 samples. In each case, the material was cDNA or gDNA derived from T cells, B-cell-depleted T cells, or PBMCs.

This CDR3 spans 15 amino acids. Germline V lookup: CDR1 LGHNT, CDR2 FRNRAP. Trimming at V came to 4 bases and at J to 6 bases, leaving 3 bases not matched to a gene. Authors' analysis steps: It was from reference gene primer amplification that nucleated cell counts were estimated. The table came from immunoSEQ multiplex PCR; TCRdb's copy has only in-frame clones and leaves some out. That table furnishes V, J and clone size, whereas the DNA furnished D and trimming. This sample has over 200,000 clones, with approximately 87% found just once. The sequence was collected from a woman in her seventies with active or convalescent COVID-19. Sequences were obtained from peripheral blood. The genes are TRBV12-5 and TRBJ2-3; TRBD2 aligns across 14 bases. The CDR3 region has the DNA TGTGCTAGTGGTTCGGGACTAGCGGGAGAGGATACGCAGTATTTT. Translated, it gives CASGSGLAGEDTQYF.